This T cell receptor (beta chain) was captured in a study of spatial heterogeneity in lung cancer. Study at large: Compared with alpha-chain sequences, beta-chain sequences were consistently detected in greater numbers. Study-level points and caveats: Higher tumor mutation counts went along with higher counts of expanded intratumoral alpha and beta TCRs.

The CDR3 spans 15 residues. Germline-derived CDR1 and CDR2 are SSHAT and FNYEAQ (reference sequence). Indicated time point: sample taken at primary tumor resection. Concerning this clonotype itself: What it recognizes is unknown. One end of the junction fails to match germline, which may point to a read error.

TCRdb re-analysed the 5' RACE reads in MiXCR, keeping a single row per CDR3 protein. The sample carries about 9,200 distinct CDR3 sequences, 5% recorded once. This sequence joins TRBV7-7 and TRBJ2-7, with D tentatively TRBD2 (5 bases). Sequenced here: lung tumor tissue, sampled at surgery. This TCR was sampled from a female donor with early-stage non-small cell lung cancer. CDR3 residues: CASSPASGSSYEQYF. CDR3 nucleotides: TGTGCTAGCAGCCCCGCCAGCGGTAGCTCCTACGAGCAGTACTTC.